This T cell receptor beta chain was captured by sequencing in a study of shared clonotypes between healthy human individuals (TCRdb year 2020). Regarding the study in general: The cohort comprised two women and a few men aged 18 to 49 years. Per donor, three plates each were used for CD4 naive and CD4 memory, two for CD8 naive, and one for CD8 memory. Blood TCR repertoires of five healthy adults were deeply sequenced to estimate repertoire size and the extent of clonotype sharing between individuals. To increase sequencing depth and limit assay-specific biases, different laboratories used diverse techniques to prepare libraries and sequence TCR repertoires. Leukapheresis yielded between about 0.85 and 9 billion PBMCs per donor. Study-level results and caveats: Sharing across four donors was observed for around 5% of naive CD4, about 3.2% of naive CD8, 2% to 2.5% of memory CD4, and about 0.4% of memory CD8 clonotypes. Larger estimated clonotype richness was generally found for naive subsets than for memory subsets. Sampling was restricted to blood, and TCR repertoires in tissues likely differ from the TCR repertoires found in blood. Incomplete sequencing was indicated by rarefaction of sorted-subset datasets, despite the large sequencing depth. Clonotypes shared by all four sorted-subset donors showed higher generation probabilities than non-shared clonotypes. The small number of donors limited the genetic and exposure-history diversity represented. Based on pairwise subsampling, the degree of clonotype sharing among donors was expected to be affected by sequencing depth.

Using the deep immunoSEQ assay, multiplex PCR amplified TCR CDR3 regions from genomic DNA. Extracted genomic DNA from each cell subset was distributed evenly across all wells of several immunoSEQ 96-well plates, and each plate was treated as a replicate. For sorted subsets, roughly 200 ng of genomic DNA, equivalent to 30,000 or so T cell genomes, went into each replicate PCR. The purified libraries were quantified using a Qubit 3.0 fluorometer, sized with a Bioanalyzer 2100, and then quantified again using the KAPA Library Quantification kit. Every immunoSEQ 96-well plate was sequenced on a separate single-read 150-cycle Illumina NextSeq 550 flow cell. The original methods were these. The immunoSEQ output contained only junctional sequences without quality scores, so filtering could not match that applied to full-length reads. Sequences were annotated with PyIR, a Python wrapper for IgBLAST v1.9, and V/J genes and CDR3 were assigned using IMGT germline references. Reads were filtered out if the reads had weak V/J assignments (E-value above 1e-6), no CDR3, stop codons, out-of-frame junctions, or ambiguous translated residues. V3J clonotypes were defined as sequences sharing an identical inferred V gene, J gene, and CDR3 amino acid sequence. Percentage overlap between repertoires was calculated by dividing the number of shared unique clonotypes by the size of the smaller repertoire. Three approaches were used to assess repertoire richness: RTK rarefaction, the Chao1 estimator, and Recon v2.1 estimates of unobserved clonotypes. OLGA was used to compute generation probabilities for all TCRbeta clonotypes that the gDNA method yielded from a handful of donors. As stored in TCRdb, this immuneACCESS dataset retains in-frame rearrangements with V and J assigned. A fraction of the clones does not appear; measured against another copy, unresolved V genes explain less than half of the discrepancy, and the remainder lacks a known reason. That table supplies the V and J calls and clone size; D and trimming were determined from the DNA. The table for this sample lists around 1,100,000 clones; 70% to 80% of them were counted only once. The ten largest make up about 0.94% of the sample.

The donors were healthy, HIV-negative adults who had no recently reported acute infections or vaccinations. Every donor was a Caucasian adult residing in Nashville, Tennessee, USA. Magnetic negative selection was used to enrich CD4+ T cells, after which naive cells were positively selected on CD45RA and the negative fraction became the memory subset. Blood was obtained by leukapheresis, after which PBMCs were separated by Ficoll-Histopaque density gradient centrifugation and cryopreserved in liquid nitrogen vapor phase. Analytical flow cytometry was used to check the purity and quantity of every magnetically sorted T cell population. Genomic DNA was isolated from every sorted fraction and measured by UV absorbance on a Nanodrop 2000c. CDR3 length: 13 amino acids, cysteine to phenylalanine. The kept DNA is CDR3 alone, 39 bases in frame from the first base. Taken from the germline V gene, the CDR1 and CDR2 loops are KGHSH and LQKENI. V loses 6 bases, J loses 4 bases, and the germline ends lie 11 bases apart.

Worth noting for this clone: Its antigen is unknown. Base qualities are not recorded, but no much larger clone differs from it by a single base.

The sequence derives from a young man in good health. Some clones in this sample may be carry-over from other donors' samples. The V gene is TRBV18 and the J gene is TRBJ2-3; confidence is insufficient to name the D gene. Sequencing used memory CD4+ T cells from PBMCs. The cell subset or site tag for this specimen amounts to: CD45RA-negative fraction. CDR3 sequence: CASSSPGADTQYF. In nucleotide form, the sequence is TGTGCCAGCTCCTCCCCTGGGGCAGATACGCAGTATTTT.